Listed below are T cell receptor beta chains from one sample, sequenced in a study of cytomegalovirus exposure and HLA in healthy donors. Generated by immunoSEQ multiplex PCR, the TCRdb table keeps only in-frame clones and is missing some. In the table there are about 140,000 clones, 70% to 80% of which are singletons. The sequencing input was PBMCs. These receptors came from a male donor in good health and CMV-seronegative. CDR3s include the opening cysteine and the closing phenylalanine or tryptophan.

j_call,v_call,cdr3_aa
TRBJ1-6,TRBV10-2,CASSGSALRGASYNSPLHF
TRBJ2-5,TRBV5-1,CASSLGRKPPETQYF
TRBJ2-5,TRBV30,CAWGFPSATQETQYF
-,TRBV5-1,CASSSRDTLYEQYF
TRBJ2-7,TRBV6-5,CASRLGGWGYYEQYF
TRBJ1-2,TRBV7-8,CASSLVGGFFNYGYTF
TRBJ1-2,TRBV15,CATSREGGAGGYTF
TRBJ1-2,TRBV7-2,CASSLDQGRSAYTF
TRBJ2-1,TRBV5-1,CASSPRNLDNEQFF
TRBJ1-2,TRBV6-6,CASSYSGGYGYTF
TRBJ1-5,TRBV7-9,CASSLQGNQPQHF
TRBJ2-5,TRBV19,CASRPPGETQYF
TRBJ1-3,TRBV5-1,CASEETGYGNTIYF
TRBJ2-2,TRBV2,CASSAASVNTGELFF
TRBJ1-6,TRBV2,CASSAGGGWNSPLHF
TRBJ1-4,TRBV6-5,CASSYRGSNEKLFF
TRBJ1-6,TRBV27,CASSFKGQGNNNSPLHF
TRBJ1-1,TRBV9,CASSATGKLMNTEAFF
TRBJ1-3,TRBV10-3,CAISESYGTGNTIYF
TRBJ1-2,TRBV7-8,CASSFSGHGYTF
TRBJ2-1,TRBV18,CASSPPLSVSSYNEQFF
TRBJ2-2,TRBV11-2,CASRAPFANTGELFF
TRBJ1-1,TRBV7-9,CASSHRGRRITEAFF
TRBJ1-3,TRBV6-1,CASSETTAFSGNTIYF
TRBJ1-2,TRBV27,CASSREGYGYTF
TRBJ2-7,TRBV7-9,CASSPRDFYEQYF
TRBJ2-2,TRBV28,CASTYTGELFF
TRBJ1-1,TRBV18,CASSRSTEAFF
TRBJ1-5,TRBV5-8,CASSRRTGVSNQPQHF
TRBJ1-2,TRBV9,CASSPTGMDYGYTF
TRBJ1-5,TRBV18,CASSPSRDQPQHF
TRBJ2-2,TRBV9,CASSAGVGSGELFF
TRBJ2-7,TRBV29-1,CSVEVAGQPLSSYEQYF
TRBJ1-1,TRBV10-2,CASSQGQGGTEAFF
TRBJ2-7,TRBV7-9,CASSYGQYEQYF
TRBJ2-5,TRBV2,CASGKGARETQYF
TRBJ1-5,TRBV10-3,CATRQAYNQPQHF
TRBJ2-7,TRBV6-1,CASSDYLQGREQYF
TRBJ1-5,TRBV4-1,CASTSGQGITQPQHF
TRBJ1-1,TRBV19,CASSVITGGTEAFF
TRBJ1-2,TRBV5-6,CASSLSGDLYGYTF
TRBJ1-1,TRBV5-1,CASSLVGEGTEAFF
TRBJ1-3,TRBV9,CASSEFSTLGSGNTIYF
TRBJ2-6,TRBV4-3,CASSQDGGAANVLTF
TRBJ1-1,TRBV10-3,CALRPGYEAFF
TRBJ2-3,TRBV6-6,CASSHPAGGLNTQYF
TRBJ2-7,TRBV5-6,CASSTPGQLYEQYF
TRBJ1-2,TRBV6-1,CASSPGTGGGYTF
TRBJ1-5,TRBV6-5,CASSTTGGGQPQHF
TRBJ2-7,TRBV6-5,CASSYSLRGAPEQYF
TRBJ1-3,TRBV14,CASSQLTDSGNTIYF
TRBJ2-1,TRBV6-5,CASSYWGGSGNEQFF
TRBJ2-2,TRBV10-3,CAIKAGQTNTGELFF
TRBJ2-6,TRBV4-1,CASSHRTGAGSGANVLTF
TRBJ2-7,TRBV5-6,CASSLGQGYREQYF
TRBJ2-1,TRBV5-4,CASMEHNEQFF
TRBJ1-4,TRBV18,CASSPSQGRREKLFF
TRBJ2-7,TRBV7-2,CASSARAGVGEQYF
TRBJ2-7,TRBV27,CASSPQAGPPYEQYF